These T cell receptor beta chains were read from a single sample in a study of cytomegalovirus exposure and HLA in healthy donors. Repertoires were generated with immunoSEQ multiplex PCR, while TCRdb's copy carries only in-frame clones and drops some. Among roughly 130,000 clones listed, roughly 78% were seen once. Sample: PBMCs. The origin of the receptors is a man aged 40-49 years in good health and CMV-seronegative. Each CDR3 is given with its conserved first and last residue. Fields, in order: D gene, CDR3 length, clone size, V gene, J gene, CDR3 protein, CDR3 DNA. D genes are given only for firm matches. Clone size is stated in some rows and not others, as once, few, many or a class when expanded.

>TRBD1|15|.|TRBV6-6|TRBJ1-1
CASKNAGTANTEAFF
TGTGCCAGCAAAAACGCCGGGACAGCGAACACTGAAGCTTTCTTT
>.|13|.|TRBV18|TRBJ1-4
CASSPPPGLGVFF
TGTGCCAGCTCACCACCTCCGGGACTCGGGGTGTTTTTT
>.|14|.|TRBV25-1|TRBJ1-2
CASSEQGDDYGYTF
TGTGCCAGCAGTGAACAGGGTGACGACTATGGCTACACCTTC
>.|17|few|TRBV5-1|TRBJ1-6
CASSLAGVGSYNSPLHF
TGCGCCAGCAGCTTGGCGGGGGTCGGCTCCTATAATTCACCCCTCCACTTT
>TRBD1|14|.|TRBV7-9|TRBJ2-1
CASSFGTGANEQFF
TGTGCCAGCAGCTTTGGGACAGGGGCTAATGAGCAGTTCTTC
>TRBD2|15|.|TRBV28|TRBJ2-1
CASSLSGRVYNEQFF
TGTGCCAGCAGTTTGAGCGGGAGGGTATACAATGAGCAGTTCTTC
>TRBD1|14|.|TRBV28|TRBJ1-5
CASTPRGLNQPQHF
TGTGCCAGCACTCCCAGGGGGCTGAATCAGCCCCAGCATTTT
>.|11|.|TRBV30|TRBJ2-2
CAWGAAGELFF
TGTGCCTGGGGGGCGGCCGGGGAGCTGTTTTTT
>.|12|.|TRBV10-3|TRBJ2-7
CAIKDRTDEQYF
TGTGCCATCAAAGACAGGACCGACGAGCAGTACTTC
>.|14|.|TRBV10-2|TRBJ2-2
CASQGLANTGELFF
TGCGCCAGCCAGGGACTCGCGAACACCGGGGAGCTGTTTTTT
>.|15|once|TRBV7-8|TRBJ1-5
CASSLGGFGNQPQHF
TGTGCCAGCAGCTTAGGTGGCTTTGGCAATCAGCCCCAGCATTTT
>TRBD1|15|.|TRBV5-1|TRBJ2-3
CASTPQGASTDTQYF
TGCGCCAGCACTCCACAGGGGGCGAGCACAGATACGCAGTATTTT
>TRBD2|18|.|TRBV6-1|TRBJ2-7
CASSEGLAGGRGTYEQYF
TGTGCCAGCAGTGAAGGGTTAGCGGGAGGGCGGGGAACCTACGAGCAGTACTTC
>TRBD1|17|.|TRBV19|TRBJ2-7
CASSTRYDRGIPYEQYF
TGTGCCAGTAGTACCCGATATGACAGGGGTATCCCCTACGAGCAGTACTTC
>.|14|.|TRBV7-6|TRBJ2-5
CASSLTGEVETQYF
TGTGCCAGCAGCTTGACGGGGGAGGTGGAGACCCAGTACTTC
>.|13|.|TRBV7-6|TRBJ2-5
CASTPGNQETQYF
TGTGCCAGCACACCGGGGAACCAAGAGACCCAGTACTTC
>.|14|.|TRBV18|TRBJ1-1
CASSPGALDTEAFF
TGTGCCAGCTCACCAGGAGCTTTGGACACTGAAGCTTTCTTT
>.|13|.|TRBV10-2|TRBJ2-3
CASREQSTDTQYF
TGCGCCAGCAGGGAACAGAGCACAGATACGCAGTATTTT
>TRBD1|16|.|TRBV5-5|TRBJ1-1
CASSLTGGEGGTEAFF
TGTGCCAGCAGCTTGACAGGGGGGGAAGGGGGCACTGAAGCTTTCTTT
>.|13|.|TRBV15|TRBJ2-5
CATSREGRETQYF
TGTGCCACCAGCAGAGAGGGCCGGGAGACCCAGTACTTC
>TRBD1|16|.|TRBV5-1|TRBJ1-5
CASSLGTQGDYQPQHF
TGCGCCAGCAGCTTGGGTACCCAGGGGGATTATCAGCCCCAGCATTTT
>.|15|.|TRBV4-1|TRBJ1-1
CASSQAGGTRTEAFF
TGCGCCAGCAGCCAAGCGGGGGGGACCCGGACTGAAGCTTTCTTT
>.|16|.|TRBV30|TRBJ2-5
CAWSVRKGVGQETQYF
TGTGCCTGGAGTGTACGTAAGGGAGTGGGTCAAGAGACCCAGTACTTC
>.|15|.|TRBV12-2|TRBJ1-1
CASRLARQLNTEAFF
TGTGCAAGTCGCTTAGCGCGGCAGCTGAACACTGAAGCTTTCTTT
>TRBD2|15|few|TRBV11-1|TRBJ2-3
CASSLGLSSTDTQYF
TGTGCCAGCAGCTTGGGACTATCCTCCACAGATACGCAGTATTTT
>.|15|.|TRBV30|TRBJ1-5
CAWSVLAGSNQPQHF
TGTGCCTGGAGTGTACTCGCCGGTAGCAATCAGCCCCAGCATTTT